Listed here is a single T cell receptor (beta chain). This specimen comes from a study of blood T cell repertoires in COVID-19. Turning to the study itself: COVID-19 samples, acute and convalescent, were from the United States, Italy and Spain. T cells, B-cell-depleted T cells, or PBMCs supplied cDNA or gDNA.

The V and J ends lost 3 bases and 7 bases respectively, with 16 bases between them. CDR3 length: 15 residues. Germline V gene lookup returns CDR1 MDHEN and CDR2 SYDVKM. Per the original methods: Nucleated cell counts were estimated from reference gene primer amplification. The data were produced by immunoSEQ multiplex PCR, yet TCRdb's version contains in-frame clones alone and is incomplete. Clonal size and the V and J genes are those of that table, whereas D and trimming came from the DNA. The sample has fewer than 70,000 clones; 88% are singletons. The sample taken for sequencing was peripheral blood. This TCR came from a human donor in a cohort sampled during active COVID-19. V gene TRBV28 combines with J gene TRBJ1-5, with D unclear. Here the CDR3 reads CASSLMAGTLQPQHF. The CDR3 DNA reads TGTGCCAGCAGTTTGATGGCAGGTACTTTGCAGCCCCAGCATTTT.